Given below is one TCR beta chain in context. Its antigen is not identified. Germline loops: CDR1 SNHLY, CDR2 FYNNEI. CDR3 length equals 15 residues. Trimming removed 4 bases from V and 5 bases from J, with 17 bases in between. This sample was included in a study of cytomegalovirus exposure and HLA in healthy donors. The study's findings and limits: A list of around 160 TCR beta chains associated with cytomegalovirus was given.

TCRdb keeps only in-frame clones here, not all; method: immunoSEQ multiplex PCR. This table holds 66,000 or so clones, approximately 97% found once. The sequenced material came from PBMCs. J is TRBJ1-1 and V is TRBV2; D is unclear. This TCR derives from a woman aged 18-30 years in good health and CMV-seropositive. CDR3 loop: CASSALDWGGTEAFF. Written as DNA, the CDR3 is TGTGCCAGCAGTGCCCTGGACTGGGGAGGGACTGAAGCTTTCTTT.